This passage covers 25 T cell receptor delta chains from one sample sequenced in a study of delta chain sequences of gamma delta T cells. TCRdb re-called the 5' RACE reads via CATT. The table includes fewer than 2,500 delta-chain clones, around 30% detected once. Sample: either unsorted cells or a sorted T cell fraction (not recorded which). All receptors come from a human donor in good health.

Comment on this clone: One base separates it from a far larger clone, so it is likely a read error. No V gene call was produced; the J gene was TRDJ1; the D segment call TRDD3 is taken from the table without a DNA check. The CDR3 loop spans 14 amino acids. CDR3 protein: CASLSWGILVELIF. In nucleotides, the CDR3 is TGTGCCTCCCTCTCCTGGGGGATCCTAGTAGAACTCATCTTT.

By frequency in the sample, this clone is medium-sized (0.01 to 0.1%). The chain combines TRDV2 with TRDJ3; the D gene is possibly TRDD3 (5 bases). Germline lookup yields CDR1 GEAIGNYY and CDR2 EKD. Trimming took 0 bases from V and 5 from J, leaving 10 bases between them. CDR3 length equals 16 residues. The CDR3 spells CACDTVGNRDTRQMFF. Here the CDR3 DNA reads TGTGCCTGTGACACCGTGGGGAACCGGGACACCCGACAGATGTTTTTC.

This clone ranks as medium-sized. V and J are TRDV2 and TRDJ1; a possible D gene is TRDD3 (5 bases). CDR3 size: 18 residues. Deletions cut 6 bases from V and 4 bases from J, with 29 bases between. Germline V gene lookup returns CDR1 GEAIGNYY and CDR2 EKD. The CDR3 coding sequence is TGTGCCTGTCAACACATCCCATTCCGCCCCGGGGAGGGCGATAAACTCATCTTT. Translating it yields CACQHIPFRPGEGDKLIF.

This clone appeared a few times. The rearrangement joins TRDV2 to TRDJ1; 8 nucleotides line up with TRDD3. The CDR3 runs to 18 residues. J gave up 2 bases and V 3 bases, and 16 bases lay outside the gene matches. Per the germline V gene, CDR1 is GEAIGNYY and CDR2 is EKD. CDR3 residues: CACDSILGAHARTDKLIF. The DNA of the CDR3 is TGTGCCTGTGACTCCATACTGGGGGCCCACGCGAGGACCGATAAACTCATCTTT.

By share of the sample, this clone is large (0.1 to 1%). The sample holds other DNA sequences that translate to the same CDR3. The chain links TRDV2 to TRDJ1; no definite D call. Germline CDR1 is GEAIGNYY and CDR2 is EKD. This CDR3 is built from 14 residues. V shed 3 bases and J shed 2 bases, with 12 bases lying between them. The chain's CDR3 is CACDPLERTDKLIF. CDR3 DNA: TGTGCCTGTGACCCCCTAGAAAGGACCGATAAACTCATCTTT.

Comment on this clone: TCRdb's entry gives the protein of a much larger clone, which mismatches this DNA's translation at residue 13, likely from a read error; the protein reported here is translated from the DNA. The CDR3 region is CACDPLGDSPDKFIF. The CDR3 DNA follows: TGTGCCTGTGACCCACTGGGGGATTCCCCCGATAAATTCATCTTT. The chain couples TRDV2 to TRDJ1, with 10 bases aligning to TRDD3. Germline V gives CDR1 GEAIGNYY, CDR2 EKD. This CDR3 region has 15 residues.

Worth noting for this clone: Possible read error: a much larger clone is one base away. V is TRDV2 and J is TRDJ1; D may be TRDD3 (6 bases). Germline V gene sequence: CDR1 GEAIGNYY, CDR2 EKD. V was shortened by 0 bases and J by 0 bases, with 22 bases between the two germline ends. CDR3 length: 19 amino acids. The CDR3 is CACDTILIIGGPYTDKLIF. In nucleotides, the CDR3 is TGTGCCTGTGACACCATATTGATTATCGGGGGACCGTACACCGATAAACTCATCTTT.

This clone is deemed medium-sized. The V and J genes are TRDV2 and TRDJ1, with D hard to call. Germline V gene data show CDR1 as GEAIGNYY and CDR2 as EKD. Trimming left V 3 bases short and J 1 base short, with 26 bases between. The CDR3 runs 19 residues. Here the CDR3 reads CACDPMESQGPQGTDKLIF. The CDR3 region has the DNA TGTGCCTGTGACCCGATGGAGTCTCAGGGGCCCCAGGGCACCGATAAACTCATCTTT.

The rearrangement uses TRDV2 and TRDJ1, with 7 bases aligning to TRDD3. Germline V gene sequence: CDR1 GEAIGNYY, CDR2 EKD. This CDR3 is built from 15 residues. Trimming removed 1 base from V and 2 bases from J; junction bases left unmatched: 6. The DNA of the CDR3 is TGTGCCTGTGACACGGTTGGGGGAGAAACCGATAAACTCATCTTT. Residues: CACDTVGGETDKLIF.

This clone is judged medium-sized. The chain recombines TRDV2 with TRDJ3, with D perhaps matching TRDD3 (6 bases). The CDR3 covers 19 residues. CDR1 and CDR2 (germline): GEAIGNYY, EKD. V lost 0 bases and J 1 base, leaving 15 bases between the germline ends. The CDR3 is CACDTAGIPQSWDTRQMFF. The CDR3 DNA reads TGTGCCTGTGACACCGCGGGGATCCCCCAGTCCTGGGACACCCGACAGATGTTTTTC.

By share of the sample, this clone is medium-sized. CDR3 DNA: TGTGCCTGTGACACCGTCCGTCTTCCTACGGGTTATGGGGAGGTCGGAGCCGATAAACTCATCTTT. It yields the protein CACDTVRLPTGYGEVGADKLIF. The chain links TRDV2 to TRDJ1; the match to TRDD2 covers 8 bases. The CDR3 contains 22 residues. V lost 0 bases, J lost 3 bases, and 26 bases stayed unmatched. Looked up from germline, CDR1 is GEAIGNYY and CDR2 is EKD.

The V gene was left uncalled, and the J gene is TRDJ1; the table calls TRDD3, which could not be checked here. The CDR3 extends over 15 amino acids. The CDR3 sequence is CSALGGSLGTDKLIF. CDR3 DNA: TGTTCGGCTCTTGGGGGCTCCCTGGGGACCGATAAACTCATCTTT.

Concerning this clone: This may arise from a read error, as a much more abundant clone is one base away. CDR3 sequence: CACDLIEGYGDKLIF. Here the CDR3 DNA reads TGTGCCTGTGACCTTATTGAGGGATACGGCGATAAACTCATCTTT. The genes are TRDV2 and TRDJ1; TRDD3 aligns across 8 bases. Trimming cost V 3 bases and J 4 bases; bases outside gene matches: 9. CDR1 and CDR2 from the germline V gene are GEAIGNYY and EKD. The CDR3 has 15 amino acids.

By share of the sample, this clone is medium-sized. The chain employs TRDV2 and TRDJ1; the D gene is possibly TRDD3 (5 bases). V was shortened by 0 bases and J by 4 bases, with 17 bases between the two germline ends. Germline-derived CDR1 and CDR2 are GEAIGNYY and EKD. The CDR3 is made up of 16 amino acids. As DNA, the CDR3 is TGTGCCTGTGACACCGTCGGGGGTGAGGTGGGCGATAAACTCATCTTT. Its protein product is CACDTVGGEVGDKLIF.

A word on this clone: TCRdb attributes to this sequence the protein of a much larger clone, which differs from the DNA translation at residue 4; a read error is likely, and the protein displayed is translated from the DNA. The chain is built from TRDV2 and TRDJ1; 7 bases match TRDD3. The germline gives CDR1 GEAIGNYY, CDR2 EKD. CDR3 length: 18 amino acids. The CDR3, as DNA: TGTGCCTGTAACACCGTAGGCGAACTGGGGACCTCTGGCGATAAACTCATCTTT. Its translation: CACNTVGELGTSGDKLIF.

This clone is medium-sized (0.01 to 0.1%) by share. This chain links TRDV2 with TRDJ1; TRDD3 matches 10 bases. With 3 bases clipped from V and 4 bases from J, the junction kept 22 bases outside the gene matches. CDR3 size: 20 residues. Germline loops: CDR1 GEAIGNYY, CDR2 EKD. The CDR3 DNA sequence: TGTGCCTGTGACCCCGTTTTATCTGCCGGGGGATACGAGTTTGGCGATAAACTCATCTTT. Its protein is CACDPVLSAGGYEFGDKLIF.

In its sample, this clone is medium-sized (0.01 to 0.1%). The genes are TRDV2 and TRDJ1; D assignment may be TRDD2 or TRDD3 (5 bases each). Trimming removed 0 bases at V and 5 bases at J, with 27 bases between. The germline V gene encodes CDR1 GEAIGNYY and CDR2 EKD. CDR3 length: 19 residues. The CDR3 spells CACDTVAPTQSGSPDKLIF. The CDR3 region has the DNA TGTGCCTGTGACACCGTAGCCCCTACGCAGTCTGGGTCTCCTGATAAACTCATCTTT.

A note on this clone: A much more abundant neighbour one base away suggests this may be a read error. This chain uses TRDV2 with TRDJ3; possible D gene TRDD3, 5 bases. Germline V gene lookup returns CDR1 GEAIGNYY and CDR2 EKD. The CDR3 sequence is 19 residues long. The V end lost 0 bases, the J end lost 0 bases, and 14 bases lay between the germline ends. CDR3 bases: TGTGCCTGTGACACCGCGGGGGGCATGAGCTCCTGGGACACCCGACAGATGTTTTTC. Residues: CACDTAGGMSSWDTRQMFF.

Worth noting for this clone: TCRdb shows a much larger clone's protein in place of this DNA's translation, and the two differ at residue 13, likely through a read error; the protein shown is translated from the DNA. This chain connects TRDV2 to TRDJ1; TRDD3 aligns across 10 bases. The CDR3 totals 15 residues. From germline, CDR1 is GEAIGNYY and CDR2 EKD. In nucleotides, the CDR3 is TGTGCCTGTGACCCACTGGGGGATTCCCCCGATAAACCCATCTTT. Its translation: CACDPLGDSPDKPIF.

In the case of this clone: TCRdb's protein for this DNA is that of a much larger clone and differs from the translation at residue 7, likely a read error; the protein shown is the DNA translation. This chain uses TRDV2 with TRDJ3; D is ambiguous. V lost 0 bases and J 0 bases, leaving 11 bases between the germline ends. Germline CDR1 GEAIGNYY, CDR2 EKD. This CDR3 comprises 18 residues. The CDR3 is CACDTAAQNSWDTRQMFF. The CDR3 DNA is TGTGCCTGTGACACCGCGGCCCAGAACTCCTGGGACACCCGACAGATGTTTTTC.

This clone counts as large (0.1 to 1%). The identical CDR3 is also encoded by other nucleotide sequences in the sample. The V gene is TRDV2, the J gene TRDJ1, with D maybe TRDD3 (5 bases). The V end lost 0 bases, the J end lost 4 bases, and 11 bases lay between the germline ends. From germline, CDR1 is GEAIGNYY and CDR2 EKD. The length of the CDR3 is 14 residues. The CDR3 sequence is CACDTVLDRDKLIF. The CDR3 DNA is TGTGCCTGTGACACCGTACTGGACCGCGATAAACTCATCTTT.

As concerns this clone: A much larger clone differs by one base, so this may be a read error. As DNA, the CDR3 is TGTGCCTGTGACCCCCTTACTGGGGGATCCGAGGGCGATAAACGCATCTTT. Translated, it gives CACDPLTGGSEGDKRIF. The genes are TRDV2 and TRDJ1; 10 bases map to TRDD3. Germline V CDR1 and CDR2: GEAIGNYY, EKD. The CDR3 is 17 residues long.

In this sample, this clone is large. Other DNA sequences of this sample code for an identical CDR3. The chain has TRDV2 and TRDJ1; D perhaps matches TRDD3 (6 bases). Trimming pared 0 bases from V and 4 bases from J, leaving 11 bases between. The CDR3 has 14 amino acids. CDR1 is GEAIGNYY, CDR2 EKD, per germline. The chain's CDR3 is CACDTVGAFDKLIF. CDR3 nucleotides: TGTGCCTGTGACACCGTGGGGGCTTTCGATAAACTCATCTTT.

V is TRDV2 and J is TRDJ1, with 8 bases identical to TRDD3. There are 18 residues in the CDR3. Germline trimming cut 5 bases from V and 0 bases from J; bases unmatched to any gene: 16. Germline V gene lookup returns CDR1 GEAIGNYY and CDR2 EKD. The CDR3 reads CACVLLGATLADTDKLIF. CDR3 coding DNA: TGTGCCTGTGTCTTACTGGGGGCGACCTTGGCCGACACCGATAAACTCATCTTT.

The J gene corresponds to TRDJ2; a V gene call is absent; no DNA check was done on the table's D call, TRDD3. The CDR3 spans 23 residues. CDR3 sequence: CASDLTLSDKQWYQRRVILHSFF. The CDR3 DNA reads TGTGCTTCCGATCTCACTCTATCCGACAAGCAGTGGTATCAACGCAGAGTCATTTTGCATTCGTTCTTT.